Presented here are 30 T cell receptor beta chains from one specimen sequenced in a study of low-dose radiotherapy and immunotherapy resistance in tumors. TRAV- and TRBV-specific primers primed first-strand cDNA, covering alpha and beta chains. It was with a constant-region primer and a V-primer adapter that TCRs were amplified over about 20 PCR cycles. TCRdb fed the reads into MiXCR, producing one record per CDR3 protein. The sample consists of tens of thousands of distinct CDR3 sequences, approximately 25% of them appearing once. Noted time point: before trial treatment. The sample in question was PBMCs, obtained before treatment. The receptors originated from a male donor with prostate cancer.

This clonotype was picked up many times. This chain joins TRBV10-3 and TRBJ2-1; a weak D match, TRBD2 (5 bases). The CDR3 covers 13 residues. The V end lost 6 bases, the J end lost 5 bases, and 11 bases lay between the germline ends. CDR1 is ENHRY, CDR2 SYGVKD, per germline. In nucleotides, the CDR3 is TGTGCCATCAGCGGTCTCGGGGACAATGAGCAGTTCTTC. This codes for CAISGLGDNEQFF.

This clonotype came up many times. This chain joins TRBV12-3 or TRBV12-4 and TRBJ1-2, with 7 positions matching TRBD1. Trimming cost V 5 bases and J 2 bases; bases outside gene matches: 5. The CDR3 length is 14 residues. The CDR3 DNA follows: TGTGCCAGCAGTCCCGGACAGGCCAACTATGGCTACACCTTC. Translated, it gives CASSPGQANYGYTF.

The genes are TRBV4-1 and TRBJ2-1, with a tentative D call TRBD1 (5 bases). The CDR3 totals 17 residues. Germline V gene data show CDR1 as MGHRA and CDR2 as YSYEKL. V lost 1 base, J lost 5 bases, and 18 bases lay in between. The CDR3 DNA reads TGCGCCAGCAGCCAAGCTTCCACGGATCCAGGGAACAATGAGCAGTTCTTC. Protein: CASSQASTDPGNNEQFF.

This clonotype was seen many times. CDR3 loop: CASSARGAGVNEQFF. The DNA of the CDR3 is TGTGCCAGCAGCGCCCGGGGAGCGGGAGTCAATGAGCAGTTCTTC. The genes are TRBV27 and TRBJ2-1; TRBD2 aligns across 8 bases. V trimming: 6 bases; J trimming: 6 bases; junction bases outside the gene matches: 10. The germline V gene encodes CDR1 MNHEY and CDR2 SMNVEV (reference sequence). The CDR3 has 15 residues.

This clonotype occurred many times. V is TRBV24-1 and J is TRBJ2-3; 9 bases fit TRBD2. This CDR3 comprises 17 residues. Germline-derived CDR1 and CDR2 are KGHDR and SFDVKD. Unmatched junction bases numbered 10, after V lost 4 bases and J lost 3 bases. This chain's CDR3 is CATSDPNPSGGTDTQYF. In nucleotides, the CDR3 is TGTGCCACCAGTGACCCGAACCCAAGCGGGGGGACAGATACGCAGTATTTT.

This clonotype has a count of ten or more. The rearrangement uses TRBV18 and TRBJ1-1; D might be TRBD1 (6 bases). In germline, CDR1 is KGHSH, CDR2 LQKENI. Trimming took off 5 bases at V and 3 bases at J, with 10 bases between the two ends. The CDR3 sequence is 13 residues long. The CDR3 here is CASSENRDTEAFF. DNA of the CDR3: TGTGCCAGCTCAGAAAACAGGGACACTGAAGCTTTCTTT.

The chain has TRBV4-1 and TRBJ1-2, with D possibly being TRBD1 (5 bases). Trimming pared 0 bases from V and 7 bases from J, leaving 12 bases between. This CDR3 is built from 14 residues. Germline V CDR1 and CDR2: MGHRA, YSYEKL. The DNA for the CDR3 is TGCGCCAGCAGCCAAGATGGGCAGGGAGGTGGCTACACCTTC. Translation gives CASSQDGQGGGYTF.

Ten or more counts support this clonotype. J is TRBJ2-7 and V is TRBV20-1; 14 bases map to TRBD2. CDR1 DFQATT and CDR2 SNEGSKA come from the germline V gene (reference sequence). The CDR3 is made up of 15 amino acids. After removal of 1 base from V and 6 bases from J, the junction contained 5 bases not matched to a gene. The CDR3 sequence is CSARGTSGRWGEQYF. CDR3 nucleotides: TGCAGTGCTAGAGGGACTAGCGGGAGGTGGGGCGAGCAGTACTTC.

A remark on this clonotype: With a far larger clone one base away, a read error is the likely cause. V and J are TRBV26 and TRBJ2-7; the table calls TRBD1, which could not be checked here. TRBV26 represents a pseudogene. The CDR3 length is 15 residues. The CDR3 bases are TGTGCCGGCAGTTCCGGGACAGGGCGGTCCTACGAGCAGTACTTC. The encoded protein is CAGSSGTGRSYEQYF.

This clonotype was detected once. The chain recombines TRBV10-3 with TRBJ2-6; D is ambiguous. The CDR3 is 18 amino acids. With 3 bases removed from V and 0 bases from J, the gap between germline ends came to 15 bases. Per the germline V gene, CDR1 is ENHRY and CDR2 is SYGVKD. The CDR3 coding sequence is TGTGCCATCAGTGAAACCGATGGCCTAAGCTCTGGGGCCAACGTCCTGACTTTC. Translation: CAISETDGLSSGANVLTF.

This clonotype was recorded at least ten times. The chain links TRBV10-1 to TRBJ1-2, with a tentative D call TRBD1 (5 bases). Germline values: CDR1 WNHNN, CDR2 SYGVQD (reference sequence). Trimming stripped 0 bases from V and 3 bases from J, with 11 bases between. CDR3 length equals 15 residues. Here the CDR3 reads CASSESGQSYYGYTF. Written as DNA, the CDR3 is TGCGCCAGCAGTGAGTCTGGACAAAGTTACTATGGCTACACCTTC.

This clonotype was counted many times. The CDR3 nucleotides read TGCAGCGTTCTAGCGGGAGAGGGAGGAGAGACCCAGTACTTC. This gives the protein CSVLAGEGGETQYF. The J gene is TRBJ2-5, the V gene TRBV29-1; 10 nucleotides line up with TRBD2. Germline CDR1 is SQVTM and CDR2 is ANQGSEA. The V segment lost 5 bases and the J segment 4 bases; nucleotides outside the gene matches: 7. CDR3 length: 14 amino acids.

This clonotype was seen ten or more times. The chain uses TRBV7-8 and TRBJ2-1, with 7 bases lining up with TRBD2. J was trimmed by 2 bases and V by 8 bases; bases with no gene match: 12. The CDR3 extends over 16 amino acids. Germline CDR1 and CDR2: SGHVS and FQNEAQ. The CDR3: CASRARAGVTYNEQFF. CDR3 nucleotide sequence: TGTGCCAGCCGCGCCCGGGCGGGAGTAACCTACAATGAGCAGTTCTTC. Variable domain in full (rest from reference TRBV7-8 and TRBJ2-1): GAGVSQSPRYKVAKRGQDVALRCDPISGHVSLFWYQQALGQGPEFLTYFQNEAQLDKSGLPSDRFFAERPEGSVSTLKIQRTQQEDSAVYLCASRARAGVTYNEQFFGPGTRLTVL.

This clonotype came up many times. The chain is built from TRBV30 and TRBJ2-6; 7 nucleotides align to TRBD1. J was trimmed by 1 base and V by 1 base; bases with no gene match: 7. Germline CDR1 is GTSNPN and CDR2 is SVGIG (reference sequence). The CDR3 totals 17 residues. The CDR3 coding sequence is TGTGCCTGGAGTGCTGACAGGGTTAGGTCTGGGGCCAACGTCCTGACTTTC. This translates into CAWSADRVRSGANVLTF.

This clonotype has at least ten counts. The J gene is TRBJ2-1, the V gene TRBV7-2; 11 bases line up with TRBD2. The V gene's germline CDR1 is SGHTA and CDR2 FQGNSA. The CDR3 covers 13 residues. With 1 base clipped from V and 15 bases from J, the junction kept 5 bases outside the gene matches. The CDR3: CASSLVLAGESFF. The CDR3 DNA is TGTGCCAGCAGCTTAGTACTAGCGGGAGAGTCGTTCTTC.

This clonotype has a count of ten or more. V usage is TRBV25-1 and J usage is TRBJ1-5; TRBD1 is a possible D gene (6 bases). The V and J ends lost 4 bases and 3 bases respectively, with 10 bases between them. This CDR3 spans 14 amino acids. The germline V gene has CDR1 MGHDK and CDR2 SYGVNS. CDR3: CASSVTGSNQPQHF. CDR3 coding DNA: TGTGCCAGCAGTGTGACAGGCTCCAATCAGCCCCAGCATTTT.

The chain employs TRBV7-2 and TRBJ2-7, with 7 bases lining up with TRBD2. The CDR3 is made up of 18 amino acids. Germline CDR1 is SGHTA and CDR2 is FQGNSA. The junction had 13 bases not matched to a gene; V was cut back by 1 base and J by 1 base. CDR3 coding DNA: TGTGCCAGCAGCTTAGAAGGGAGGGGCGGATTGAAGTCCTACGAGCAGTACTTC. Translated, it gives CASSLEGRGGLKSYEQYF.

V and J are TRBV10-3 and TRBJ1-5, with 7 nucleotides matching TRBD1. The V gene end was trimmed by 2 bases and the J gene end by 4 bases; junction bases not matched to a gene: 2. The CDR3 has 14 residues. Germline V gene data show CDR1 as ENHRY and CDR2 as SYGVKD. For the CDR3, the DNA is TGTGCCATCAGTGAGGACAGGGATAATCAGCCCCAGCATTTT. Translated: CAISEDRDNQPQHF.

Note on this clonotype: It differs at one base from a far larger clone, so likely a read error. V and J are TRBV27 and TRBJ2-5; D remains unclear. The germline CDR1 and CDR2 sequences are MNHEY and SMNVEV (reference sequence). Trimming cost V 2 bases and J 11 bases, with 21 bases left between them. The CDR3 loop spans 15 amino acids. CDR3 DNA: TGTGCCAGCAGTTTAGTCCCGAGCTCCTACAATGAGCAGTACTTC. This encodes CASSLVPSSYNEQYF.

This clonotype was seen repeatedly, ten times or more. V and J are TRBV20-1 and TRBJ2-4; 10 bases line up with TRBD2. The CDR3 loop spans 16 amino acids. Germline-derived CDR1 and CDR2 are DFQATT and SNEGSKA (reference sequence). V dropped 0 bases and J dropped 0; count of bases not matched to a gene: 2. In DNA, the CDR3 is TGCAGTGCTAGAGATGGACTAGCGGTAGCCAAAAACATTCAGTACTTC. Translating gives CSARDGLAVAKNIQYF.

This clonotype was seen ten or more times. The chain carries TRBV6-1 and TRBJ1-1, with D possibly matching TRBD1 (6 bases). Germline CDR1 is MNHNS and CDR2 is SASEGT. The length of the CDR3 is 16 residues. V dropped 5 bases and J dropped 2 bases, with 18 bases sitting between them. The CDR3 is CASSNGGGGRNTEAFF. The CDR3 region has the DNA TGTGCCAGCAGTAACGGGGGGGGGGGGCGCAACACTGAAGCTTTCTTT.

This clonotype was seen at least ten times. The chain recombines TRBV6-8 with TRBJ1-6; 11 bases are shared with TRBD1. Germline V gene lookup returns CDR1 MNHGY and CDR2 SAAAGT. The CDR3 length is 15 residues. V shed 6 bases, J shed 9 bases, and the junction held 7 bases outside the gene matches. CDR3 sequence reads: CASSYRDRGFSPLHF. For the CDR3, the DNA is TGTGCCAGCAGCTACCGGGACAGGGGGTTTTCACCCCTCCACTTT.

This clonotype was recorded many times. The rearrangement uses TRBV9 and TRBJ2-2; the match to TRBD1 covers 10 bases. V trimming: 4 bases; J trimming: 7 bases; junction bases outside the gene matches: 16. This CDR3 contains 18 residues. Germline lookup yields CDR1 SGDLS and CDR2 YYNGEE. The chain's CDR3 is CASSLKAEGQGRGGELFF. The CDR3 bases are TGTGCCAGCAGCCTAAAGGCGGAGGGACAGGGGCGCGGCGGGGAGCTGTTTTTT.

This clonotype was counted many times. This CDR3 is CASSVSSGRANNEQFF. The CDR3 DNA reads TGTGCCAGCAGCGTCTCTAGCGGGAGGGCCAACAATGAGCAGTTCTTC. The chain carries TRBV9 and TRBJ2-1, with 12 nucleotides matching TRBD2. The CDR3 has 16 amino acids. CDR1 is SGDLS and CDR2 is YYNGEE in the germline V gene. J gave up 5 bases and V 2 bases, and 5 bases lay outside the gene matches.

The CDR3 is CASSPTGFAQETQYF. The CDR3 bases are TGCGCCAGCAGCCCCACGGGGTTCGCCCAAGAGACCCAGTACTTC. The rearrangement uses TRBV5-1 and TRBJ2-5, with a weak D call TRBD2 (5 bases). The length of the CDR3 is 15 residues. V was clipped by 4 bases and J by 1 base, with 14 bases between them. Germline loops: CDR1 SGHRS, CDR2 YFSETQ. Full variable domain (missing parts from reference TRBV5-1 and TRBJ2-5): KAGVTQTPRYLIKTRGQQVTLSCSPISGHRSVSWYQQTPGQGLQFLFEYFSETQRNKGNFPGRFSGRQFSNSRSEMNVSTLELGDSALYLCASSPTGFAQETQYFGPGTRLLVL.

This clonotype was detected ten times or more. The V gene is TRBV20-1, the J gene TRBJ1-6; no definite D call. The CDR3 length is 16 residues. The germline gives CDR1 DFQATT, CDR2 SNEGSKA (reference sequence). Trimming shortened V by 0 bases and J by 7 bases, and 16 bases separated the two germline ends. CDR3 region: CSARDSRIQGNSPLHF. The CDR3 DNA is TGCAGTGCTAGAGATTCGAGAATTCAAGGGAATTCACCCCTCCACTTT.

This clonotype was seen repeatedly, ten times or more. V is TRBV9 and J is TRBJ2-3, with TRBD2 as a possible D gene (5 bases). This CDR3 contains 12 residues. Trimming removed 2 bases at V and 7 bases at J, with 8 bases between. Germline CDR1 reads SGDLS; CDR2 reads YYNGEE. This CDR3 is CASSVSGNTQYF. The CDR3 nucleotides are TGTGCCAGCAGCGTTTCCGGGAATACGCAGTATTTT. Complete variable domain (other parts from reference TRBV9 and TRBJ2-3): DSGVTQTPKHLITATGQRVTLRCSPRSGDLSVYWYQQSLDQGLQFLIQYYNGEERAKGNILERFSAQQFPDLHSELNLSSLELGDSALYFCASSVSGNTQYFGPGTRLTVL.

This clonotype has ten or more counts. The CDR3 sequence is CASRSRAGGQAHEQYF. CDR3 bases: TGTGCCAGCAGGAGCAGAGCGGGCGGACAGGCTCACGAGCAGTACTTC. This sequence joins TRBV12-3 or TRBV12-4 and TRBJ2-7; D is possibly TRBD1 (7 bases). This CDR3 spans 16 amino acids. Trimming took 6 bases from V and 5 from J, leaving 23 bases between them.

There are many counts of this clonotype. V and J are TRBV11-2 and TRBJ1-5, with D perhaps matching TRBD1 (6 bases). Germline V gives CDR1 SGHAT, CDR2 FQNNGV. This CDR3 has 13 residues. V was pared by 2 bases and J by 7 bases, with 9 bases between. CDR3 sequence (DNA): TGTGCCAGCAGCTTAAAAACAGGGCAGCCCCAGCATTTT. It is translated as CASSLKTGQPQHF.

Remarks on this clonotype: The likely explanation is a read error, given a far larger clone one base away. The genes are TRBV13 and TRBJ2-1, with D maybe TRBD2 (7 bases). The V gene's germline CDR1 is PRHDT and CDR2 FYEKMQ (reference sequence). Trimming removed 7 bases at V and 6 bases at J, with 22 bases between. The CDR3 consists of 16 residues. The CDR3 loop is CASNREGGAACNEQFF. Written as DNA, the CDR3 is TGTGCCAGCAATAGGGAGGGGGGGGCGGCCTGCAATGAGCAGTTCTTC.